This T cell receptor beta chain was profiled in a study of beta chain features in type 1 diabetes. Study details: Over all samples combined, some 110 million sorted cells were examined. Study-wide results and limits: Compared with healthy donors, patients appeared to share more similar naive, central memory and regulatory TCRB repertoires.

A remark on this clone: Antigen unknown.

Germline lookup yields CDR1 SGHTA and CDR2 FQGNSA. With 3 bases removed from V and 8 bases from J, the gap between germline ends came to 8 bases. The CDR3 is 13 residues long. TCRB transcripts that were expressed got sequenced, as all of the isolated RNA had been reverse transcribed. This table comes from immunoSEQ multiplex PCR, and its TCRdb copy is limited to in-frame clones, with some not included. Altogether 300,000 to 350,000 clones are present, 14% being singletons, with the ten largest covering over 5%. Sorting with CD45RO/CCR7/CD25/CD127/CD95/CD27 yielded naive, central memory, regulatory and stem-like memory CD4+ cells. Each of the sorted populations had a purity greater than 95%.

The origin of this receptor is a young man in good health. The sequencing sample was made of central memory CD4+ T cells from blood. The chain employs TRBV7-2 and TRBJ1-6; D unclear. The CDR3 coding sequence is TGTGCCAGCAGCTTTTTCCATGATTCACCCCTCCACTTT. Encoded protein: CASSFFHDSPLHF.